Each of the 11 T cell receptor beta chains below was sequenced from the same sample in a study of radiotherapy plus CTLA-4 blockade in lung cancer. Data came from immunoSEQ multiplex PCR; TCRdb stores just in-frame clones and leaves some out. This repertoire shows about 110,000 clones, 81% found once; its top ten account for roughly 3.5%. The sequences come from peripheral blood, collected from a patient treated with radiotherapy plus ipilimumab. Receptors were obtained from a human donor with non-small cell lung cancer that progressed on radiotherapy plus ipilimumab. Some clones in this sample may be carry-over from other donors' samples.

This chain uses TRBV5-5 with TRBJ1-2; 10 nucleotides line up with TRBD1. V was pared by 6 bases and J by 4 bases, with 6 bases of the junction left unmatched. The CDR3 runs to 14 residues. Germline values: CDR1 SGHKS, CDR2 YYEKEE (reference sequence). Here the CDR3 DNA reads TGTGCCAGCAACCCGGGACAGGGGATCTATGGCTACACCTTC. It codes for CASNPGQGIYGYTF.

The gene calls are TRBV6-1 and TRBJ2-1, with 8 positions matching TRBD1. The V gene end was trimmed by 4 bases and the J gene end by 5 bases; junction bases not matched to a gene: 10. Germline CDR1 reads MNHNS; CDR2 reads SASEGT. The CDR3 sequence is 16 residues long. The CDR3 DNA reads as TGTGCCAGCAGTGGTGACAGGGGAATATGGGACAATGAGCAGTTCTTC. It is translated as CASSGDRGIWDNEQFF.

The gene calls are TRBV11-2 and TRBJ2-3, with D perhaps matching TRBD2 (5 bases). The CDR3 consists of 14 residues. Germline assignment: CDR1 SGHAT and CDR2 FQNNGV. V lost 1 base and J lost 8, with 13 bases in between. This CDR3 reads CASSLVYPGSTQYF. CDR3 bases: TGTGCCAGCAGCTTAGTTTACCCTGGGAGTACGCAGTATTTT.

In this sample, this clone turned up once. The chain links TRBV7-6 to TRBJ1-1; D is possibly TRBD1 (6 bases). The V gene lost 5 bases and the J gene lost 1 base, with 17 bases spanning the gap. The CDR3 length is 16 residues. Germline loops: CDR1 SGHVS, CDR2 FNYEAQ. In DNA, the CDR3 is TGTGCCAGCAGCCAACTACAGGGTTTTGAGAACACTGAAGCTTTCTTT. Translated, it gives CASSQLQGFENTEAFF.

This chain uses TRBV6-6 with TRBJ1-4; possibly TRBD1 for D (6 bases). Germline CDR1 is MNHNY and CDR2 is SVGAGI (reference sequence). The CDR3 is made up of 15 amino acids. Trimming pared 4 bases from V and 8 bases from J, leaving 17 bases between. The chain's CDR3 is CASSLTTGGAEKLFF. The CDR3 DNA reads as TGTGCCAGCAGTTTAACGACAGGAGGCGCGGAAAAACTGTTTTTT.

The rearrangement uses TRBV5-1 and TRBJ2-1, with D unclear. Germline lookup yields CDR1 SGHRS and CDR2 YFSETQ. Deletions cut 4 bases from V and 5 bases from J, with 10 bases between. The CDR3 has 13 amino acids. CDR3 DNA: TGCGCCAGCAGCACCGACTTGAACAATGAGCAGTTCTTC. It is translated as CASSTDLNNEQFF.

The CDR3 spells CASSLGAVLTDTQYF. The DNA of the CDR3 is TGTGCCAGCAGCTTAGGGGCCGTCCTCACAGATACGCAGTATTTT. The chain has TRBV7-6 and TRBJ2-3; D gene ambiguous. The CDR3 contains 15 residues. Germline lookup yields CDR1 SGHVS and CDR2 FNYEAQ. V was clipped by 1 base and J by 2 bases, with 10 bases between them.

The chain has TRBV5-4 and TRBJ2-2; 8 bases map to TRBD2. The CDR3 length is 17 residues. Germline V gene lookup returns CDR1 SGHNT and CDR2 YYREEE (reference sequence). With 2 bases clipped from V and 1 base from J, the junction kept 7 bases outside the gene matches. CDR3 sequence (DNA): TGTGCCAGCAGCTTCATCCCGGGGGGGCTGAACACCGGGGAGCTGTTTTTT. It translates to CASSFIPGGLNTGELFF. The complete variable domain, with remaining parts taken from reference TRBV5-4 and TRBJ2-2, reads ETGVTQSPTHLIKTRGQQVTLRCSSQSGHNTVSWYQQALGQGPQFIFQYYREEENGRGNFPPRFSGLQFPNYSSELNVNALELDDSALYLCASSFIPGGLNTGELFFGEGSRLTVL.

This chain joins TRBV7-2 and TRBJ2-1, with 11 positions matching TRBD2. J was trimmed by 7 bases and V by 5 bases; bases with no gene match: 7. CDR1 is SGHTA, CDR2 FQGNSA, per germline. CDR3 length equals 15 residues. The CDR3 DNA is TGTGCCAGCAGCCCTACTAGCGGGGGAGTAAATGAGCAGTTCTTC. Protein: CASSPTSGGVNEQFF. Based on the CDR3 plus reference TRBV7-2 and TRBJ2-1, the full variable domain is GAGVSQSPSNKVTEKGKDVELRCDPISGHTALYWYRQSLGQGLEFLIYFQGNSAPDKSGLPSDRFSAERTGGSVSTLTIQRTQQEDSAVYLCASSPTSGGVNEQFFGPGTRLTVL.

The gene calls are TRBV19 and TRBJ1-4; 9 nucleotides match TRBD1. Per germline, CDR1 LNHDA and CDR2 SQIVND (reference sequence). Trimming at V came to 3 bases and at J to 6 bases, leaving 8 bases not matched to a gene. The CDR3 is made up of 16 amino acids. CDR3 region: CASSIPGTGNYEKLFF. CDR3 in DNA: TGTGCCAGTAGTATCCCCGGGACAGGGAATTATGAAAAACTGTTTTTT.

V and J are TRBV10-3 and TRBJ1-2; no firm D call. CDR3 size: 15 residues. The V gene lost 4 bases and the J gene lost 0 bases, with 12 bases spanning the gap. The germline gives CDR1 ENHRY, CDR2 SYGVKD. The CDR3 reads CAISGRRPSNYGYTF. For the CDR3, the DNA is TGTGCCATCAGTGGGCGTAGGCCCTCTAACTATGGCTACACCTTC.